A selection of T cell receptor beta chains follows, all from one sample in a study of T cells in Graves' hyperthyroidism and ophthalmopathy. TCRdb reprocessed the multiplex PCR reads with MiXCR, giving one entry per CDR3 protein. This sample has 300,000 to 450,000 distinct CDR3 sequences; roughly 14% occur once, and the top ten carry roughly 26%. The sequencing sample was made of blood. Receptor source: a woman aged 18-35 years with Graves' hyperthyroidism that later progressed to Graves' ophthalmopathy. The CDR3 runs from the conserved cysteine through the conserved F or W. D genes are given only for firm matches. Only some rows state a clone size, as once, few, many or a class for expanded clones.

clone_size	v_call	j_call	d_call	cdr3_nt	cdr3_aa
many	TRBV2	TRBJ1-5	.	TGTGCCAGCAGTGACGGAAGTTATAGCAATCAGCCCCAGCATTTT	CASSDGSYSNQPQHF
many	TRBV12-3/TRBV12-4	TRBJ1-2	TRBD1	TGTGCCACCCAAGGACAGGGATCTCTAAGTCTGGATGGCTACACCTTC	CATQGQGSLSLDGYTF
few	TRBV4-1	TRBJ2-7	TRBD2	TGCGCCAGCAGCCAAGAGGAACTAGCGGGACTTGGGCAGTACTTC	CASSQEELAGLGQYF
many	TRBV29-1	TRBJ2-3	TRBD2	TGCAGCGTTGAAGAAACTAGCGGGAGTAGGAATACGCAGTATTTT	CSVEETSGSRNTQYF
many	TRBV18	TRBJ1-1	.	TGTGCCAGCTCACCACAGGACACGAACACTGAAGCTTTCTTT	CASSPQDTNTEAFF
.	TRBV12-3/TRBV12-4	TRBJ2-1	.	TGTGCCAGCAGTAAGGTGAGGGGGCTGGGCGGAGGGGCCTACAATGAGCAGTTCTTC	CASSKVRGLGGGAYNEQFF
many	TRBV6-5	TRBJ2-7	.	TGTGCCAGCAGTTACGAGGGACCGCCTTACCACTACGAGCAGTACTTC	CASSYEGPPYHYEQYF
few	TRBV19	TRBJ2-4	.	TGTGCCAGTAGTCCCGTGGAGGTCGAAAACATTCAGTACTTC	CASSPVEVENIQYF
few	TRBV5-8	TRBJ2-3	.	TGTGCCAGCCTCAGTAGGACAGCCAATACGCAGTATTTT	CASLSRTANTQYF
few	TRBV18	TRBJ1-5	.	TGTGCCAGCTCACCAGGACAAAACCCCAATCAGCCCCAGCATTTT	CASSPGQNPNQPQHF
.	TRBV5-6	TRBJ2-1	TRBD2	TGTGCCAGCAGCGCCAAGCGGGAGGGGTCCAATGAGCAGTTCTTC	CASSAKREGSNEQFF
.	TRBV19	TRBJ1-5	TRBD1	TGTGCCAGTAGTGGGGACAGGGCAGGGAGTCAGCCCCAGCATTTT	CASSGDRAGSQPQHF
many	TRBV20-1	TRBJ1-1	.	TGCAGTGCTACTGTGTGGGACACTGAAGCTTTCTTT	CSATVWDTEAFF
few	TRBV19	TRBJ2-2	.	TGTGCCAGTAAAGTGATCCCTCACACCGGGGAGCTGTTTTTT	CASKVIPHTGELFF
many	TRBV7-9	TRBJ2-5	.	TGTGCCAGCAGCTTACGAGGTCTGGGGCAGGAAGAGACCCAGTACTTC	CASSLRGLGQEETQYF
.	TRBV28	TRBJ1-2	TRBD1	TGTGCCAGCAGTTTTACCCCGAGACAGGGGTATGGCTACACCTTC	CASSFTPRQGYGYTF
.	TRBV20-1	TRBJ2-5	.	TGCAGTGCTAGAGATCGGAGGTGGGAGACCCAGTACTTC	CSARDRRWETQYF
.	TRBV6-4	TRBJ1-5	.	TGTGCCAGCAGTGAAGAGGTGAATCAGCCCCAGCATTTT	CASSEEVNQPQHF
many	TRBV28	TRBJ2-7	.	TGTGCCAGCAGTTCGGACGTCTACGAGCAGTACTTC	CASSSDVYEQYF
many	TRBV2	TRBJ2-3	.	TGTGCCAGCAGTGCGTGGCGGGAATCCACAGATACGCAGTATTTT	CASSAWRESTDTQYF
few	TRBV20-1	TRBJ2-7	.	TGCAGTGCTTCTACAAGTATCGAGCAGTACTTC	CSASTSIEQYF
.	TRBV5-1	TRBJ2-3	TRBD2	TGCGCCAGCAGCTTGTTGGGACTAGCGGGAGACCGCACAGATACGCAGTATTTT	CASSLLGLAGDRTDTQYF
.	TRBV11-2	TRBJ2-7	.	TGTGCCAGCAGCACCGGAGTCGTTAACGAGCAGTACTTC	CASSTGVVNEQYF
.	TRBV7-9	TRBJ1-5	TRBD1	TGTGCCAGCAGCTCAGGGACAGGGAAAAGTCAGCCCCAGCATTTT	CASSSGTGKSQPQHF
many	TRBV20-1	TRBJ2-3	TRBD1	TGCAGTGCTATGACAGGGGACACAGATACGCAGTATTTT	CSAMTGDTDTQYF
many	TRBV11-1	TRBJ2-2	.	TGTGCCAGCAGCTCGTCCGGGGAGCTGTTTTTT	CASSSSGELFF
.	TRBV6-2/TRBV6-3	TRBJ1-6	.	TGTGCCAGCGGGACCACTCCCGATTCACCCCTCCACTTT	CASGTTPDSPLHF
many	TRBV2	TRBJ2-7	TRBD2	TGTGCCAGCAGTGCGACTAGCGGGTCGGGAGCCTACGAGCAGTACTTC	CASSATSGSGAYEQYF
.	TRBV7-9	TRBJ2-5	TRBD2	TGTGCCAGCAGTCCTCTAGCGGGAGGAAAAGAGACCCAGTACTTC	CASSPLAGGKETQYF
many	TRBV28	TRBJ1-5	TRBD1	TGTGCCAGCAGTATAAGACAGGGCGAGGTGAAGCCCCAGCATTTT	CASSIRQGEVKPQHF
few	TRBV7-2	TRBJ2-2	.	TGTGCCAGGAGGGGCCTACACACCGGGGAGCTGTTTTTT	CARRGLHTGELFF
few	TRBV6-5	TRBJ1-4	.	TGTGCCAGCAGTTACTCGGCGGGGGTTAATGAAAAACTGTTTTTT	CASSYSAGVNEKLFF
.	TRBV20-1	TRBJ2-3	TRBD1	TGCAGTGCTACCGAGACAGGGGGCAGCACAGATACGCAGTATTTT	CSATETGGSTDTQYF
.	TRBV29-1	TRBJ1-2	TRBD1	TGCAGCGTGGGCAGGGGGCGGGGGGACTATGGCTACACCTTC	CSVGRGRGDYGYTF
few	TRBV14	TRBJ2-7	TRBD1	TGTGCCAGCAGTCCGAGCGACAGGGAAGGAAGCGAGCAGTACTTC	CASSPSDREGSEQYF
.	TRBV20-1	TRBJ2-2	.	TGCAGTGCTAGAGAAGCCGAACGGACGGGCACCGGGGAGCTGTTTTTT	CSAREAERTGTGELFF
many	TRBV27	TRBJ2-5	.	TGTGCCAGCAGTTCCCGATATATTCAAGAGACCCAGTACTTC	CASSSRYIQETQYF
many	TRBV6-1	TRBJ2-7	.	TGTGCCAGCAGTCGGACTAACCCGACCGAGCAGTACTTC	CASSRTNPTEQYF
.	TRBV19	TRBJ2-1	TRBD2	TGTGCCAGTAGTATTGGTAGCGGGACGAGCCTGTTCTTC	CASSIGSGTSLFF
many	TRBV30	TRBJ1-2	.	TGTGCCTGGAGTGTACCAGGGACACATAATGGCTACACCTTC	CAWSVPGTHNGYTF
many	TRBV28	TRBJ1-1	TRBD1	TGTGCCAGCAGTTTCATGGACAGGGGAGAAGCTTTCTTT	CASSFMDRGEAFF
many	TRBV20-1	TRBJ1-2	.	TGCAGTGCTACGGAGGCGAACTATGGCTACACCTTC	CSATEANYGYTF
.	TRBV19	TRBJ1-5	.	TGTGCCAGTAGTAAGGCGGACTCCGGGGATCAGCCCCAGCATTTT	CASSKADSGDQPQHF
many	TRBV7-9	TRBJ2-2	TRBD2	TGTGCCAGCAGCTTATTGGCGGGAGATGCCGGGGAGCTGTTTTTT	CASSLLAGDAGELFF
many	TRBV7-4	TRBJ2-7	.	TGTGCCAGCAGCCGACACCATTACGAGCAGTACTTC	CASSRHHYEQYF
.	TRBV7-9	TRBJ1-5	.	TGTGCCAGCAGCCAATGGAATCAGCCCCAGCATTTT	CASSQWNQPQHF
.	TRBV10-1	TRBJ2-2	.	TGCGCCAGCAGTGAGCAATGGGACGCCGGGGAGCTGTTTTTT	CASSEQWDAGELFF
many	TRBV20-1	TRBJ2-7	.	TGCAGTGCTAGAGACCCGGAAAGGAGCTCCTACGAGCAGTACTTC	CSARDPERSSYEQYF
.	TRBV9	TRBJ2-7	.	TGTGCCAGCAGCGGACACGGGAGTAGCGACGAGCAGTACTTC	CASSGHGSSDEQYF
.	TRBV2	TRBJ2-1	.	TGTGCCAGCAGTGAAGCGGAGGGGGTGCGTGAGCAGTTCTTC	CASSEAEGVREQFF
.	TRBV4-1	TRBJ1-3	.	TGCGCCAGCAGCCAAGATTTCCCCGCCAACTCTGGAAACACCATATATTTT	CASSQDFPANSGNTIYF
few	TRBV5-1	TRBJ2-1	TRBD1	TGCGCCAGCAGCCCCTCAGGGGGTCTCCATGAGCAGTTCTTC	CASSPSGGLHEQFF
many	TRBV5-5	TRBJ2-7	.	TGTGCCAGCAGCCATACCTCCTACGAGCAGTACTTC	CASSHTSYEQYF
few	TRBV20-1	TRBJ1-6	.	TGCAGTGCTGGGCAGGGTCCACCCCTCCACTTT	CSAGQGPPLHF
many	TRBV7-2	TRBJ2-7	.	TGTGCCAGCAGCTTAGGTTTGGGTAGCGAGCAGTACTTC	CASSLGLGSEQYF
.	TRBV6-2/TRBV6-3	TRBJ2-5	.	TGTGCCAGCAGTTACGCAGGGACAGAGACCCAGTACTTC	CASSYAGTETQYF